The sequence of this T cell receptor beta chain was determined in a study of regulatory T cells in long-lasting Graves disease. Concerning this clonotype itself: Its antigen is not known.

Study outcomes and limitations: Owing to a sample size that was small, accuracy may have been reduced.

The CDR3 runs 15 residues. Trimming removed 4 bases from V and 2 bases from J, with 15 bases in between. Germline CDR1 MNHNS, CDR2 SASEGT. As for time point: newly diagnosed GD, antithyroid drugs for less than 3 months. Scientists built the TCR library using RNA that was extracted from PBMCs. Both iRepertoire HTBI primers and Arm-PCR of CDR3 regions were used to build the TCR beta libraries. TCRdb analysed the multiplex PCR reads with MiXCR anew, one entry per CDR3 protein. Altogether fewer than 650,000 distinct CDR3 sequences are present, about 16% being singletons, with the ten largest covering more than 15%. This same sample was also taken into another study, of T cells in Graves' hyperthyroidism and ophthalmopathy. Per that study: With the HTBI primer set, the TCR CDR3 went through a first round of RT-PCR.

This clonotype was sampled from a woman aged 30 to 39 with Graves disease. The chain carries TRBV6-1 and TRBJ2-7, with D possibly TRBD2 on 6 matching bases. Sample: peripheral blood mononuclear cells (PBMCs), taken at new diagnosis, from a patient treated with antithyroid drugs. This chain's CDR3 is CASSAPERATYEQYF. The CDR3 DNA reads as TGTGCCAGCAGTGCCCCCGAGCGGGCCACCTACGAGCAGTACTTC.